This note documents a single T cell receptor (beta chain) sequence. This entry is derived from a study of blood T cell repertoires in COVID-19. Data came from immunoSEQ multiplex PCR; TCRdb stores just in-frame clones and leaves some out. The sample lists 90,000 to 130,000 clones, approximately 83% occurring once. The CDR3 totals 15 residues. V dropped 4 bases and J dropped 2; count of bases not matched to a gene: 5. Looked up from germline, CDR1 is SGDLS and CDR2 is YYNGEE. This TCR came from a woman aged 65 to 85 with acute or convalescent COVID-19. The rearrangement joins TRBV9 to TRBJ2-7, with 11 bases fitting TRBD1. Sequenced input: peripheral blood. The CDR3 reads CASSTGTGGPYEQYF. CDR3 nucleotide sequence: TGTGCCAGCAGCACCGGGACAGGGGGTCCCTACGAGCAGTACTTC.